A selection of T cell receptor beta chains follows, all from one sample in a study of long-term antiretroviral therapy in people with HIV. Some clones are missing from TCRdb's copy, which holds only in-frame ones; the method was immunoSEQ multiplex PCR. Counted here are about 22,000 clones, 65% to 90% occurring once; the ten biggest clones make up less than 8.5%. This specimen was unsorted PBMCs, taken 1.8 years before starting antiretroviral therapy. These receptors all stem from a woman aged 25 to 39 with HIV. The CDR3 runs from the conserved cysteine through the conserved F or W. A D gene is named only where the DNA matches it firmly.

D	J	V	DNA	CDR3
TRBD1	TRBJ1-5	TRBV27	TGTGCCAGCAGTTTTTTAGGACAGGGGTCCCAGCCCCAGCATTTT	CASSFLGQGSQPQHF
-	TRBJ1-1	TRBV11-2	TGTGCCAGCAGCTTAGATCCGTTCAGGGATAATGAAGCTTTCTTT	CASSLDPFRDNEAFF
TRBD1	TRBJ1-5	TRBV27	TGTGCCAGCAGTTCCCAGGACAGGGGGCAGGGACAGCCCCAGCATTTT	CASSSQDRGQGQPQHF
-	TRBJ2-3	TRBV27	TGTGCCAGCAGTTTACGGGACACCACAGATACGCAGTATTTT	CASSLRDTTDTQYF
-	TRBJ1-2	TRBV27	TGTGCCAGCAGTTTATCATACAGGGCCCGCTATGGCTACACCTTC	CASSLSYRARYGYTF
TRBD1	TRBJ1-5	TRBV2	TGTGCCAGCAGTGACGACAGGGGGAATCAGCCCCAGCATTTT	CASSDDRGNQPQHF
-	TRBJ2-2	TRBV5-4	TGTGCCAGCAGCTTGGACAGCACCGGGGAGCTGTTTTTT	CASSLDSTGELFF
TRBD1	TRBJ2-7	TRBV19	TGTGCCAGTAGCGCACCTCGGACAGGCTACGAGCAGTACTTC	CASSAPRTGYEQYF
-	TRBJ1-2	TRBV9	TGTGCCAGCAGCGTTACAGGGCGGTATGGCTACACCTTC	CASSVTGRYGYTF
-	TRBJ1-3	TRBV5-8	TGTGCCAGCAGCTTGGTCCGCATGTCGGACCGGCCTGGAAACACCATATATTTT	CASSLVRMSDRPGNTIYF
TRBD2	TRBJ2-1	TRBV27	TGTGCCAGCAGACAATATGGGACTAGCGGACCCGTAAATGAGCAGTTCTTC	CASRQYGTSGPVNEQFF
-	TRBJ2-2	TRBV6-1	TGTGCCAGCAGTGTAGAGAGGGGCACCGGGGAGCTGTTTTTT	CASSVERGTGELFF